Listed here is a single TCR beta chain. Its matching antigen is unknown. The sample originates from a study of cytomegalovirus exposure and HLA in healthy donors. Findings and caveats of the study: With high specificity and sensitivity, the classifier reportedly diagnosed cytomegalovirus status.

Germline V CDR1 and CDR2: SGHNT, YYREEE (reference sequence). The CDR3 is made up of 14 amino acids. The V end was cut by 4 bases, the J end by 3 bases, with 13 bases between. Profiling relied on immunoSEQ multiplex PCR, and the TCRdb table lists in-frame clones only, not all of them. This table has under 300,000 clones, nearly 90% appearing once. The chain links TRBV5-4 to TRBJ2-5; D perhaps matches TRBD2 (6 bases). The receptor was isolated from a woman between 18 and 30 years old in good health and CMV-seronegative. The specimen was PBMCs. The DNA of the CDR3 is TGTGCCAGCAGCCGAAGACTAGACGAAGAGACCCAGTACTTC. This gives the protein CASSRRLDEETQYF.